One and the same sample provided the 32 T cell receptor beta chains below, sequenced in a study of tumor-infiltrating lymphocytes in oesophageal squamous cell carcinoma. A single record per CDR3 protein comes from TCRdb applying MiXCR to the PCR reads. The profile shows some 15,000 distinct CDR3 sequences, 46% of them singletons. What was sequenced was blood. Receptors originate from a male donor with esophageal squamous cell carcinoma.

The DNA for the CDR3 is TGTGCCAGCATCTCGACAGGGGGCAATGAGCAGTACTTC. It codes for CASISTGGNEQYF. This sequence joins TRBV7-6 and TRBJ2-7, with TRBD1 identical over 10 bases. The CDR3 loop spans 13 amino acids. The trim removed 7 bases at V and 7 bases at J, leaving 7 bases unmatched. Per the germline V gene, CDR1 is SGHVS and CDR2 is FNYEAQ.

The gene calls are TRBV27 and TRBJ2-2; D not resolved. V was trimmed by 6 bases and J by 2 bases, leaving 10 bases between them. The CDR3 length is 14 residues. CDR1 and CDR2 (germline): MNHEY, SMNVEV (reference sequence). The DNA of the CDR3 is TGTGCCAGCAGCCTGACAAGCAACACCGGGGAGCTGTTTTTT. Translated, it gives CASSLTSNTGELFF.

The chain joins TRBV7-4 to TRBJ2-1; the D gene is possibly TRBD2 (5 bases). CDR1 and CDR2 (germline): SGHVT, SQSDAQ. V was pared by 7 bases and J by 0 bases, with 16 bases between. The CDR3 runs 16 residues. The CDR3 protein is CASIRSRESSYNEQFF. The CDR3 nucleotides are TGTGCCAGCATCCGTTCGAGGGAGAGCTCCTACAATGAGCAGTTCTTC.

V is TRBV7-3 and J is TRBJ2-7, with 7 positions matching TRBD1. The DNA end favors TRBJ2-5, so the J call may be wrong. This CDR3 has 15 amino acids. Per the germline V gene, CDR1 is SGHTA and CDR2 is FQGTGA. The CDR3, as DNA: TGTGCCAGCAGCTTAACCTCGACAGGGCTCGAGACCCAGTACTTC. It encodes CASSLTSTGLETQYF.

The chain couples TRBV7-2 to TRBJ2-5, with TRBD1 matching 10 bases. Germline CDR1 and CDR2: SGHTA and FQGNSA. J was trimmed by 6 bases and V by 5 bases; bases with no gene match: 3. This CDR3 is built from 13 residues. Written as DNA, the CDR3 is TGTGCCAGCAGCGCGGGACAGGGGCAGACCCAGTACTTC. Its protein is CASSAGQGQTQYF.

A single count supports this clonotype. The CDR3 protein is CASSLVGATTYVSETQYF. CDR3 bases: TGTGCCAGCAGCTTAGTCGGCGCCACTACGTACGTTTCGGAGACCCAGTACTTC. The chain links TRBV7-2 to TRBJ2-5; D gene uncertain. V was pared by 1 base and J by 5 bases, with 23 bases between. Germline V gene sequence: CDR1 SGHTA, CDR2 FQGNSA. The CDR3 runs to 18 residues.

By sample fraction, this clonotype is medium-sized. The chain links TRBV7-8 to TRBJ2-1, with D tentatively TRBD2 (5 bases). The CDR3 runs 15 residues. V was trimmed by 4 bases and J by 6 bases, leaving 16 bases between them. Germline-derived CDR1 and CDR2 are SGHVS and FQNEAQ. CDR3 nucleotides: TGTGCCAGCAGCTCTGGGCGACTAAGCTCCAATGAGCAGTTCTTC. It encodes CASSSGRLSSNEQFF.

The chain recombines TRBV6-1 with TRBJ2-5; D gene ambiguous. The CDR3 is 12 amino acids. Germline V gene sequence: CDR1 MNHNS, CDR2 SASEGT. Trimming stripped 6 bases from V and 3 bases from J, with 8 bases between. CDR3 sequence: CASRGSKETQYF. DNA for the CDR3: TGTGCCAGCAGGGGATCTAAAGAGACCCAGTACTTC.

This clonotype was detected only a few times. The rearrangement links TRBV7-2 to TRBJ1-5; D might be TRBD1 (5 bases). The CDR3 runs 13 residues. Trimming stripped 5 bases from V and 7 bases from J, with 12 bases between. Germline lookup yields CDR1 SGHTA and CDR2 FQGNSA. DNA for the CDR3: TGTGCCAGCAGCGTTAGGGGTAACCAGCCCCAGCATTTT. Protein product: CASSVRGNQPQHF.

This clonotype was recorded only once. The CDR3 carries no conserved terminal phenylalanine or tryptophan, so it likely arises from a read error. No DNA is shown, since the ends of the CDR3 on it are uncertain; the CDR3 is the one TCRdb lists. The V and J genes are TRBV12-3 or TRBV12-4 and TRBJ2-1; TRBD1, as called in the table, went unchecked against the DNA. The CDR3 is 17 residues long, counting both termini. The CDR3 here is CASSLKGRGDYGYTFGS.

J is TRBJ2-4 and V is TRBV6-5, with D unclear. The DNA matches TRBJ2-5 better at its end, which makes the J call doubtful. This CDR3 is built from 13 residues. CDR1 is MNHEY, CDR2 SVGAGI, per germline. The CDR3 nucleotides are TGTGCCAGCAGTTACTCCCGGCAAGAGACCCAGTACTTC. It translates to CASSYSRQETQYF.

The chain has TRBV7-3 and TRBJ2-1, with D hard to call. Germline lookup yields CDR1 SGHTA and CDR2 FQGTGA. The ends were cut back, 5 bases at V and 6 bases at J, with 5 bases in the middle. CDR3 length: 11 amino acids. CDR3 amino acids: CASSHSNEQFF. The CDR3 nucleotides read TGTGCCAGCAGCCATAGCAATGAGCAGTTCTTC.

In this sample, this clonotype turned up many times. This rearrangement joins TRBV28 to TRBJ2-7; D call uncertain. CDR3 length: 10 residues. Germline V CDR1 and CDR2: MDHEN, SYDVKM. V was clipped by 6 bases and J by 7 bases, with 7 bases between them. In DNA, the CDR3 is TGTGCCAGCAGCTCGCATGAGCAGTACTTC. The encoded protein is CASSSHEQYF. The whole variable domain, remainder taken from reference TRBV28 and TRBJ2-7, is DVKVTQSSRYLVKRTGEKVFLECVQDMDHENMFWYRQDPGLGLRLIYFSYDVKMKEKGDIPEGYSVSREKKERFSLILESASTNQTSMYLCASSSHEQYFGPGTRLTVT.

The rearrangement joins TRBV11-3 to TRBJ2-5; 9 bases align to TRBD1. The germline V gene encodes CDR1 SGHNT and CDR2 YENEEA. The CDR3 is 16 amino acids. Germline trimming cut 5 bases from V and 11 bases from J; bases unmatched to any gene: 18. CDR3 sequence (DNA): TGTGCCAGCAGCCCGCGACAGGGACAGGGATACAATGAGCAGTACTTC. This sequence encodes CASSPRQGQGYNEQYF.

J is TRBJ1-2 and V is TRBV5-5; TRBD1 matches 10 bases. The CDR3 has 16 amino acids. V lost 3 bases to trimming and J lost 4 bases; unmatched junction nucleotides: 9. Germline lookup yields CDR1 SGHKS and CDR2 YYEKEE (reference sequence). The CDR3: CASSSRTRQGAYGYTF. Written as DNA, the CDR3 is TGTGCCAGCAGCTCCAGAACTAGACAGGGGGCCTATGGCTACACCTTC.

The rearrangement joins TRBV12-3 or TRBV12-4 to TRBJ2-5; 13 positions agree with TRBD2. The tail of the sequence fits TRBJ2-1 better, so the J call may be wrong. This CDR3 contains 15 residues. CDR3 nucleotide sequence: TGTGCCAGCAGTCAAGGACTAGCGGGGGTAGATGAGCAGTTCTTC. Translation: CASSQGLAGVDEQFF.

The chain uses TRBV6-1 and TRBJ2-1; 7 nucleotides line up with TRBD1. Germline V gene data show CDR1 as MNHNS and CDR2 as SASEGT. The CDR3 loop spans 20 amino acids. The V and J ends lost 8 bases and 1 base, in that order; junction bases with no gene match: 23. The CDR3, as DNA: TGTGCCAGCTACCCCGGACTCCCGGGACAGAAATCGGGGTCCTACAATGAGCAGTTCTTC. Translated, it gives CASYPGLPGQKSGSYNEQFF.

The chain couples TRBV7-2 to TRBJ2-3; D remains ambiguous. The better agreement between TRBJ1-2 and the DNA end casts doubt on the J call. Per the germline V gene, CDR1 is SGHTA and CDR2 is FQGNSA. The CDR3 spans 13 residues. CDR3 coding DNA: TGTGCCAGCAACTATCAACTTTCCGGTGGCTACACCTTC. The encoded protein is CASNYQLSGGYTF.

This clonotype came up many times. No conserved phenylalanine or tryptophan is present at the end of the CDR3, so a read error is the likely explanation. It is unclear where the CDR3 begins or ends on the DNA, so no DNA is shown, and the CDR3 is as TCRdb lists it. The rearrangement joins TRBV7-2 to TRBJ2-3; TRBD1 was called by the table and not checked on the DNA. The CDR3 is made up of 15 amino acids, end residues included. CDR1 is SGHTA, CDR2 FQGNSA, per germline. The CDR3 loop reads CASSFTGGETQYFGP.

This chain joins TRBV2 and TRBJ2-1; D remains unclear. The CDR3 length is 12 residues. Per the germline V gene, CDR1 is SNHLY and CDR2 is FYNNEI. The ends were cut back, 6 bases at V and 13 bases at J, with 16 bases in the middle. The CDR3 DNA reads TGTGCCAGCAGGCAGTCTGGCGAGACCCAGTTCTTC. Translation: CASRQSGETQFF.

This clonotype was seen many times. The chain links TRBV28 to TRBJ2-3, with 8 positions matching TRBD2. The CDR3 length is 19 residues. CDR1 and CDR2 (germline): MDHEN, SYDVKM. The trim removed 5 bases at V and 12 bases at J, leaving 28 bases unmatched. The CDR3 protein is CASSPSPSLAGGPGPAQYF. DNA of the CDR3: TGTGCCAGCAGTCCCTCCCCTTCTCTGGCGGGGGGCCCGGGACCGGCACAGTATTTT.

This rearrangement joins TRBV7-6 to TRBJ2-3, with no clear D. There are 13 residues in the CDR3. V lost 1 base and J lost 6, with 8 bases in between. Germline V lookup: CDR1 SGHVS, CDR2 FNYEAQ. The CDR3 loop is CASSLESPDTQYF. Written as DNA, the CDR3 is TGTGCCAGCAGCTTAGAGTCCCCCGATACGCAGTATTTT.

This clonotype was recorded many times. The gene calls are TRBV19 and TRBJ2-5; D gene unclear. V was cut by 3 bases and J by 1 base, with 9 bases left in between. CDR3 length: 14 residues. The germline gives CDR1 LNHDA, CDR2 SQIVND (reference sequence). The CDR3: CASSMLSSQETQYF. CDR3 DNA sequence: TGTGCCAGTAGTATGTTATCGAGCCAAGAGACCCAGTACTTC. The complete variable domain, with remaining parts taken from reference TRBV19 and TRBJ2-5, reads DGGITQSPKYLFRKEGQNVTLSCEQNLNHDAMYWYRQDPGQGLRLIYYSQIVNDFQKGDIAEGYSVSREKKESFPLTVTSAQKNPTAFYLCASSMLSSQETQYFGPGTRLLVL.

The chain is built from TRBV7-9 and TRBJ2-4; D perhaps matches TRBD1 (6 bases). The J call is uncertain, as TRBJ2-7 better fits the DNA end. CDR1 is SEHNR and CDR2 is FQNEAQ in the germline V gene (reference sequence). CDR3 length: 14 residues. DNA of the CDR3: TGTGCCAGCAGCTTAGCCACAGGGACCTACGAGCAGTACTTC. Amino acid sequence: CASSLATGTYEQYF.

CDR3 DNA: TGTGCCAGCAGCTTAGATCCAGCCTTGGAGTATGGCTACACCTTC. This gives the protein CASSLDPALEYGYTF. This sequence joins TRBV7-2 and TRBJ1-2; no clear D gene. Germline CDR1 and CDR2: SGHTA and FQGNSA. V was cut by 1 base and J by 5 bases, with 14 bases left in between. There are 15 residues in the CDR3.

This clonotype was seen many times. The chain combines TRBV28 with TRBJ1-5; TRBD1 is a possible D gene (5 bases). The CDR3 has 14 residues. Germline V gene data show CDR1 as MDHEN and CDR2 as SYDVKM. The ends were cut back, 8 bases at V and 4 bases at J, with 15 bases in the middle. CDR3 coding DNA: TGTGCCAGCGGGGAGTTGGGGGTTAATCAGCCCCAGCATTTT. Translated, it gives CASGELGVNQPQHF.

Notes on this clonotype: Being one base from a much bigger clone, this may be a read error. The V call is TRBV5-1, the J call TRBJ2-1; D possibly corresponds to TRBD1 (6 bases). The better agreement between TRBJ2-7 and the DNA end casts doubt on the J call. CDR3 length: 16 residues. The germline V gene has CDR1 SGHRS and CDR2 YFSETQ. The CDR3 spells CASSSTGTTGYNEQYF. DNA of the CDR3: TGCGCCAGCAGCTCCACTGGTACCACAGGGTACAATGAGCAGTACTTC.

The rearrangement joins TRBV30 to TRBJ2-6, with a possible D match to TRBD2 (6 bases). V lost 0 bases and J lost 4, with 13 bases in between. This CDR3 comprises 16 residues. CDR1 GTSNPN and CDR2 SVGIG come from the germline V gene (reference sequence). In DNA form, the CDR3 reads TGTGCCTGGAGTGTAACGGGGGATGCCGGGGCCAACGTCCTGACTTTC. It is translated as CAWSVTGDAGANVLTF.

Ten or more counts support this clonotype. The chain joins TRBV27 to TRBJ2-1, with 9 positions matching TRBD2. The CDR3 contains 18 residues. V was clipped by 0 bases and J by 10 bases; unmatched bases: 16. The germline V gene has CDR1 MNHEY and CDR2 SMNVEV (reference sequence). The CDR3 DNA sequence: TGTGCCAGCAGTTTATCCCTCCCTCTAGCGGGGTTCACCTACGAGCAGTTCTTC. This sequence encodes CASSLSLPLAGFTYEQFF.

The chain carries TRBV14 and TRBJ1-4; no definite D call. The DNA end lines up better with TRBJ2-2; the J call may be wrong. Per germline, CDR1 SGHDN and CDR2 FVKESK. The CDR3 totals 14 residues. The DNA for the CDR3 is TGTGCCAGCAGCTTCCAATTATTCACCGGGGAGCTGTTTTTT. Its translation: CASSFQLFTGELFF.

This clonotype came up a few times. A much larger clonotype is one base distant, so this may be a read error. The CDR3 DNA follows: TGTGCCAGCAGTTACGGACAGGGCAGCTCCTACGAGCAGTTCTTC. Residues: CASSYGQGSSYEQFF. This chain joins TRBV6-6 and TRBJ2-7, with 8 positions matching TRBD1. The assigned J gene may be wrong: the sequence end matches TRBJ2-1 better. Germline V gene lookup returns CDR1 MNHNY and CDR2 SVGAGI (reference sequence). The CDR3 covers 15 residues.

This chain connects TRBV7-1 to TRBJ2-2, with 13 bases identical to TRBD2. TRBV7-1 is treated as an ORF (open reading frame) with a function not yet certain. The V gene end was trimmed by 6 bases and the J gene end by 0 bases; junction bases not matched to a gene: 4. This CDR3 has 17 amino acids. The CDR3 DNA reads as TGTGCCAGCAGACCTACTAGCGGGGGGGCGAACACCGGGGAGCTGTTTTTT. Translated: CASRPTSGGANTGELFF.